Below, 10 T cell receptor beta chains from the same sample are listed, as sequenced in a study of early T cells in non-severe SARS-CoV-2 infection. One entry per CDR3 protein results from TCRdb running MiXCR on the 5' RACE reads. The profile shows approximately 65,000 distinct CDR3 sequences, over 9% of them singletons. The specimen sequenced was whole blood. Source of these receptors: an adult who was a healthcare worker with PCR-confirmed SARS-CoV-2 infection or an uninfected control (not recorded which).

This rearrangement joins TRBV2 to TRBJ2-1; 9 bases align to TRBD2. The CDR3 length is 16 residues. From germline, CDR1 is SNHLY and CDR2 FYNNEI. J was trimmed by 0 bases and V by 6 bases; bases with no gene match: 6. The chain's CDR3 is CASRGGLAFSYNEQFF. Here the CDR3 DNA reads TGTGCCAGCAGAGGGGGACTAGCCTTCTCCTACAATGAGCAGTTCTTC.

The V call is TRBV5-1, the J call TRBJ1-1; possibly TRBD1 for D (6 bases). CDR1 and CDR2 (germline): SGHRS, YFSETQ. Deletions cut 2 bases from V and 1 base from J, with 12 bases between. This CDR3 contains 15 residues. CDR3 coding DNA: TGCGCCAGCAGCTTCGGGGGCTCGACGAACACTGAAGCTTTCTTT. As protein: CASSFGGSTNTEAFF.

This clonotype was recorded many times. The rearrangement joins TRBV6-2 or TRBV6-3 to TRBJ2-1; D assignment may be TRBD1 or TRBD2 (5 bases each). Per the germline V gene, CDR1 is MNHEY and CDR2 is SVGEGT. The CDR3 runs 16 residues. The germline V and J ends were trimmed by 6 bases and 5 bases, with 20 bases remaining between them. The DNA for the CDR3 is TGTGCCAGCAGGACCTCCATCCGGGACCGAAACAATGAGCAGTTCTTC. Protein: CASRTSIRDRNNEQFF.

This clonotype was seen many times. The chain's CDR3 is CASSVVGEAEAFF. As DNA, the CDR3 is TGTGCCAGCAGCGTAGTGGGAGAGGCTGAAGCTTTCTTT. The J gene is TRBJ1-1, the V gene TRBV9; no definite D call. The CDR3 runs to 13 residues. Trimming stripped 0 bases from V and 6 bases from J, with 9 bases between. Germline loops: CDR1 SGDLS, CDR2 YYNGEE.

The rearrangement joins TRBV6-2 or TRBV6-3 to TRBJ2-7, with 10 bases aligning to TRBD2. V was pared by 5 bases and J by 2 bases, with 9 bases of the junction left unmatched. Germline V CDR1 and CDR2: MNHEY, SVGEGT. This CDR3 contains 16 residues. CDR3 sequence (DNA): TGTGCCAGCAGTCCGAGGACTAGCGGTCGAACCTACGAGCAGTACTTC. Protein: CASSPRTSGRTYEQYF.

In its sample, this clonotype was seen a few times. The chain employs TRBV10-3 and TRBJ1-4, with 7 nucleotides matching TRBD1. CDR1 is ENHRY and CDR2 is SYGVKD in the germline V gene. The trim removed 3 bases at V and 7 bases at J, leaving 5 bases unmatched. The CDR3 is 14 amino acids. CDR3 sequence (DNA): TGTGCCATCAGTGACTCAAGGACAGGTGAAAAACTGTTTTTT. Translation: CAISDSRTGEKLFF.

The sample holds many counts of this clonotype. The genes are TRBV7-8 and TRBJ2-2; 10 bases line up with TRBD1. V shed 4 bases and J 1 base; nucleotides not matched to a gene: 9. Germline V CDR1 and CDR2: SGHVS, FQNEAQ. The CDR3 totals 18 residues. The CDR3 bases are TGTGCCAGCAGCTCGCCGGGACAGGGGTATAGGAACACCGGGGAGCTGTTTTTT. Translating gives CASSSPGQGYRNTGELFF.

The chain is built from TRBV6-1 and TRBJ2-7; D may match TRBD1 or TRBD2 (5 bases each). From germline, CDR1 is MNHNS and CDR2 SASEGT. V dropped 3 bases and J dropped 6 bases, with 18 bases sitting between them. The CDR3 has 15 residues. The CDR3 coding sequence is TGTGCCAGCAGTGAGACCCGGGACCGCCGGGGCGAGCAGTACTTC. Amino acids: CASSETRDRRGEQYF.

This clonotype has only a few counts. The chain's CDR3 is CASSFRTGRIEAFF. In DNA form, the CDR3 reads TGTGCCAGCAGCTTTCGGACAGGGAGAATTGAAGCTTTCTTT. The V and J genes are TRBV13 and TRBJ1-1, with 8 nucleotides matching TRBD1. Trimming at V came to 3 bases and at J to 7 bases, leaving 7 bases not matched to a gene. CDR3 length equals 14 residues. Germline values: CDR1 PRHDT, CDR2 FYEKMQ (reference sequence). The variable domain in full, with the rest retrieved from reference TRBV13 and TRBJ1-1, is AAGVIQSPRHLIKEKRETATLKCYPIPRHDTVYWYQQGPGQDPQFLISFYEKMQSDKGSIPDRFSAQQFSDYHSELNMSSLELGDSALYFCASSFRTGRIEAFFGQGTRLTVV.

The chain's CDR3 is CSARGQTPYEQYF. DNA of the CDR3: TGCAGTGCTAGAGGACAGACACCCTACGAGCAGTACTTC. This sequence joins TRBV20-1 and TRBJ2-7, with D maybe TRBD1 (5 bases). Germline assignment: CDR1 DFQATT and CDR2 SNEGSKA (reference sequence). Trimming left V 1 base short and J 2 bases short, with 9 bases between. The CDR3 contains 13 residues.